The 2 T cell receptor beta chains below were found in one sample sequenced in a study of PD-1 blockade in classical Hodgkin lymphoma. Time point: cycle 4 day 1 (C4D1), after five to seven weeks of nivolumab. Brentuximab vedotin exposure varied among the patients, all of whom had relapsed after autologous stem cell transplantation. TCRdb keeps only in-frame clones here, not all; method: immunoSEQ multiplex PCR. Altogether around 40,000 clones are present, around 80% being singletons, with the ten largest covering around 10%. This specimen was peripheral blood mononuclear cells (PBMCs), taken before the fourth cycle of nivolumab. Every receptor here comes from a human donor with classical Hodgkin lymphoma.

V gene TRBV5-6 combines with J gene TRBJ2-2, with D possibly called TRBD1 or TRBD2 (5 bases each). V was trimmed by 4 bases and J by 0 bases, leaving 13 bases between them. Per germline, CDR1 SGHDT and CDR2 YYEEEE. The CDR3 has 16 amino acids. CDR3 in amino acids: CASSPGWGTNTGELFF. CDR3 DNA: TGTGCCAGCAGCCCGGGGTGGGGCACGAACACCGGGGAGCTGTTTTTT.

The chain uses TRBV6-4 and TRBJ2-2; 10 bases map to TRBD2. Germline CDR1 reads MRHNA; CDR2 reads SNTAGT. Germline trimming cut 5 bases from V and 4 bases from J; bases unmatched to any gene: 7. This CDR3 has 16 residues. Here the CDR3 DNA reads TGTGCCAGCAGTCCCCTGAGCGGGGGGGCCACCGGGGAGCTGTTTTTT. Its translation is CASSPLSGGATGELFF.